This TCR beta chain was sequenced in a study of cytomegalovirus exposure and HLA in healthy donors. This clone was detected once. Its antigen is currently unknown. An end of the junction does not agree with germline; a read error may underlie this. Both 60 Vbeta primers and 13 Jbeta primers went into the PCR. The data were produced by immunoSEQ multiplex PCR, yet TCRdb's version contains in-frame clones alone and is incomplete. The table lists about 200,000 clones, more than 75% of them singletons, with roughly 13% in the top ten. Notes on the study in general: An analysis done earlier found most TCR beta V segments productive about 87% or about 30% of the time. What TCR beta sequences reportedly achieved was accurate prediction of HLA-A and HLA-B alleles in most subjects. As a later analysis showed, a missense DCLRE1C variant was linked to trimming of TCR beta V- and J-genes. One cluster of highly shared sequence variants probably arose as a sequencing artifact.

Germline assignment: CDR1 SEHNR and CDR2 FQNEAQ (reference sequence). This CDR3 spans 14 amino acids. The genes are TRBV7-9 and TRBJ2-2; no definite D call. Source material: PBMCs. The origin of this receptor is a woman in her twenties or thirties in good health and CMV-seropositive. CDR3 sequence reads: CSSTPFRNSGELFF. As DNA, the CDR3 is TGTTCCAGCACCCCGTTTCGGAACAGCGGGGAGCTGTTTTTT.